A single sample gave rise to the 3 T cell receptor beta chains below, sequenced in a study of T cells in Graves' hyperthyroidism and ophthalmopathy. Researchers took RNA transcripts and amplified the TCR beta CDR3 regions from them. The HTBI primer set served for first-round RT-PCR of the TCR CDR3. TCRdb passed the multiplex PCR reads through MiXCR, listing each CDR3 protein once. The data show more than 450,000 distinct CDR3 sequences, with around 20% seen just once and over 45% held by the top ten. Sequencing used blood. These receptors were collected from a man between 35 and 55 years old with Graves' ophthalmopathy.

This clonotype showed up many times. This sequence joins TRBV5-1 and TRBJ2-2; tentative D call: TRBD2 (5 bases). The CDR3 is made up of 15 amino acids. Germline V gene sequence: CDR1 SGHRS, CDR2 YFSETQ. The V end was cut by 0 bases, the J end by 4 bases, with 10 bases between. DNA of the CDR3: TGCGCCAGCAGCTTGGATGGACTCCTCACCGGGGAGCTGTTTTTT. Translation: CASSLDGLLTGELFF.

The V and J genes are TRBV7-2 and TRBJ1-2; D is unresolved. This CDR3 spans 14 amino acids. Germline-derived CDR1 and CDR2 are SGHTA and FQGNSA. The V end lost 4 bases, the J end lost 4 bases, and 13 bases lay between the germline ends. This CDR3 is CASSSFVGGYGYTF. CDR3 bases: TGTGCCAGCAGCTCCTTCGTCGGTGGCTATGGCTACACCTTC.

The chain links TRBV7-2 to TRBJ2-1; a weak D match, TRBD2 (6 bases). This CDR3 is 15 amino acids long. Germline CDR1 and CDR2: SGHTA and FQGNSA. Trimming stripped 5 bases from V and 2 bases from J, with 13 bases between. CDR3: CASSPQEGTYNEQFF. The CDR3 nucleotides are TGTGCCAGCAGCCCACAGGAGGGTACCTACAATGAGCAGTTCTTC.